These 4 T cell receptor beta chains originate from one sample sequenced in a study of T cells after yellow fever vaccination (dated by TCRdb to the late 2010s). The library was obtained by 5' RACE. Sequencing used an Illumina NovaSeq 6000. TCRdb took the public reads, trimmed them with fastp at Q25, ran MiXCR for clone calling and kept in-frame beta chains. Each CDR3 protein appears once, grouped with its most common genes and DNA. The sample table records 300,000 or so distinct CDR3 sequences; around 4.1% of these occur just once. The top ten clones comprise 20% to 25% of the sample. According to the study, the label for this sample's treatment or condition signals: live attenuated yellow fever vaccine strain. The sample in question was PBMCs, obtained 5 days after the yellow fever booster vaccination. These receptors were taken from a man aged 18 to 29 who received the YFV17D yellow fever vaccine.

This clonotype has only a few counts. The chain has TRBV15 and TRBJ1-6; TRBD1 might be the D (5 bases). This CDR3 region has 17 residues. Germline CDR1 is LNHNV and CDR2 is YYDKDF (reference sequence). Trimming stripped 0 bases from V and 0 bases from J, with 9 bases between. For the CDR3, the DNA is TGTGCCACCAGCAGAGACAGGGCGAGCTCCTATAATTCACCCCTCCACTTT. This codes for CATSRDRASSYNSPLHF.

In this sample, this clonotype turned up a few times. This rearrangement joins TRBV20-1 to TRBJ2-1; D is perhaps TRBD2 (7 bases). There are 14 residues in the CDR3. Germline V gene data show CDR1 as DFQATT and CDR2 as SNEGSKA (reference sequence). Trimming took off 4 bases at V and 4 bases at J, with 14 bases between the two ends. CDR3 in DNA: TGCAGTGCTAAGTGGGGGGGGCCATACAATGAGCAGTTCTTC. It encodes CSAKWGGPYNEQFF.

There are many counts of this clonotype. V gene TRBV6-4 combines with J gene TRBJ2-3, with 10 bases aligning to TRBD1. The germline V gene encodes CDR1 MRHNA and CDR2 SNTAGT. Germline trimming cut 2 bases from V and 1 base from J; bases unmatched to any gene: 0. This CDR3 comprises 15 residues. The DNA of the CDR3 is TGTGCCAGCAGTGACGGGACAGGGGGCACAGATACGCAGTATTTT. Protein sequence: CASSDGTGGTDTQYF.

This clonotype came up a few times. The V gene is TRBV5-4, the J gene TRBJ1-4, with D maybe TRBD1 (5 bases). The CDR3 loop spans 16 amino acids. CDR1 is SGHNT, CDR2 YYREEE, per germline (reference sequence). Between the trimmed V and J ends, which lost 4 bases and 3 bases, there was a span of 16 bases. The CDR3: CASSPKAGAPNEKLFF. DNA of the CDR3: TGTGCCAGCAGCCCAAAGGCCGGGGCTCCTAATGAAAAACTGTTTTTT.